The entry below describes one T cell receptor beta chain. Its matching antigen is unknown. This CDR3 has 14 amino acids. Trimming removed 4 bases from V and 1 base from J, with 7 bases in between. Germline assignment: CDR1 MNHNS and CDR2 SASEGT. The data were obtained in a study of cytomegalovirus exposure and HLA in healthy donors. Study findings and constraints: Reportedly, fewer N-insertions than the approximately 690-donor mean appeared in an Asian-associated ancestry cluster in a later analysis. Earlier analysis looked at TCR beta V segments, and most were productive about 90% or about 30% of the time. Rare TCR sequences predominated, though certain public TCRs were found in many donors.

The PCR used 60 Vbeta and 13 Jbeta primers. Assay used: immunoSEQ multiplex PCR; TCRdb lists only in-frame clones, some missing. The sample totals roughly 75,000 clones. The source of this sequence is a boy between 10 and 17 years old in good health and CMV-seronegative. The rearrangement uses TRBV6-1 and TRBJ2-2; a possible D gene is TRBD2 (5 bases). The specimen was PBMCs. In DNA form, the CDR3 reads TGTGCCAGCAGTGGAGGACTGAACACCGGGGAGCTGTTTTTT. It encodes CASSGGLNTGELFF.